One T cell receptor (beta chain) is described in this entry. Its antigen is unidentified. The data were obtained in a study of cytomegalovirus exposure and HLA in healthy donors. Study details: Earlier findings included approximately 120 million unique TCR beta sequences obtained from 150 million to 200 million T cells.

Germline assignment: CDR1 SGHRS and CDR2 YFSETQ. This CDR3 is built from 15 residues. J was trimmed by 4 bases and V by 3 bases; bases with no gene match: 6. The study's findings and limits: Follow-up analysis later connected one missense variant in DCLRE1C with trimming of TCR beta V- and J-genes. Across donors, most TCRs were seen rarely, yet some public ones were widespread.

In the PCR, 60 Vbeta and 13 Jbeta primers were used. Here immunoSEQ multiplex PCR was the method, and the copy in TCRdb shows in-frame clones only, minus some. The table has 170,000 or so clones, around 79% seen once. The chain links TRBV5-1 to TRBJ2-1; 8 nucleotides match TRBD2. The TCR comes from a middle-aged woman in good health and CMV-seronegative. The sequencing input was PBMCs. CDR3 region: CASSSRLAPYNEQFF. CDR3 nucleotide sequence: TGCGCCAGCAGCTCCAGACTAGCGCCGTACAATGAGCAGTTCTTC.